The subject of this entry is one T cell receptor (beta chain). Its antigen is still unknown. This sample is part of a study of memory CD4+ T cells and cytomegalovirus serostatus. Overall study context: Of the healthy Belgian adults, nine or ten were CMV seropositive and 24 seronegative. Study-wide points: The CMV-associated TCR signature appears largely within the CD4+ memory repertoire.

J gave up 5 bases and V 8 bases, and 5 bases lay outside the gene matches. Looked up from germline, CDR1 is SGHTA and CDR2 is FQGNSA. The CDR3 contains 13 residues. The sort gate was single viable CD3+CD4+CD8-CD45RO+ cells for memory CD4+ T cells. CD4+ T cells were isolated by positive magnetic selection. The assay was immunoSEQ multiplex PCR, and TCRdb's table has in-frame clones only and misses some. Among 75,000 to 90,000 clones, more than 70% were seen once, and the ten largest hold around 0.78%. The origin of this receptor is an adult in good health and CMV-seronegative. Source material: memory CD4+ T cells from blood. This chain links TRBV7-2 with TRBJ2-5; 10 bases align to TRBD1. This chain's CDR3 is CASRQGAGETQYF. DNA for the CDR3: TGTGCCAGCCGACAGGGGGCCGGGGAGACCCAGTACTTC. Complete variable domain (other parts from reference TRBV7-2 and TRBJ2-5): GAGVSQSPSNKVTEKGKDVELRCDPISGHTALYWYRQSLGQGLEFLIYFQGNSAPDKSGLPSDRFSAERTGGSVSTLTIQRTQQEDSAVYLCASRQGAGETQYFGPGTRLLVL.